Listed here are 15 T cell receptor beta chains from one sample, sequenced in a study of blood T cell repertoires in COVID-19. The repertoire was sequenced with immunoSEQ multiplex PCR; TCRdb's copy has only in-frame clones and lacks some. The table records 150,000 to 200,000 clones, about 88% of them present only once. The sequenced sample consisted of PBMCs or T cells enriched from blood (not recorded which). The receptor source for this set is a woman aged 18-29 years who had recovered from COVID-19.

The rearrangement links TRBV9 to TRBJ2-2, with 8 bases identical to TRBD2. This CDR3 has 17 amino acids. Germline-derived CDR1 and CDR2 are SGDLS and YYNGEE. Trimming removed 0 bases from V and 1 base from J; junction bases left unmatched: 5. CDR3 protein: CASSVGRLAGNTGELFF. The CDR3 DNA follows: TGTGCCAGCAGCGTAGGAAGGCTAGCGGGGAACACCGGGGAGCTGTTTTTT.

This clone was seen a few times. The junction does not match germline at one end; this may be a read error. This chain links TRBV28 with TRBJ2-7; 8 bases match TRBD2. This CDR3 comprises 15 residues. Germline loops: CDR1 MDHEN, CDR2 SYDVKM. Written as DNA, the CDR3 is TGTGCCAGCACCTCAGGGGCAGCGGGAGAAGGGAGGGTGAACTTC. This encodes CASTSGAAGEGRVNF.

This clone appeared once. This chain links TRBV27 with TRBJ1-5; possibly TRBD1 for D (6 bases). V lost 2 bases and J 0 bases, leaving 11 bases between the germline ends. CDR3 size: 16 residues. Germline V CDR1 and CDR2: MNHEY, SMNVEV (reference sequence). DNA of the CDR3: TGTGCCAGCAGTTTACAGGGGCCGTATAGCAATCAGCCCCAGCATTTT. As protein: CASSLQGPYSNQPQHF.

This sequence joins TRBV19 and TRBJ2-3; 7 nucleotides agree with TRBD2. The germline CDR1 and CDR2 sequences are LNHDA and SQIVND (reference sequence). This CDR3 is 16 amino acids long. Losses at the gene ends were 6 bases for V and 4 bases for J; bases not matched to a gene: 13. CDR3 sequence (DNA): TGTGCCAGTAGATTCACCTCGAGCGGGAATTCAGATACGCAGTATTTT. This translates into CASRFTSSGNSDTQYF.

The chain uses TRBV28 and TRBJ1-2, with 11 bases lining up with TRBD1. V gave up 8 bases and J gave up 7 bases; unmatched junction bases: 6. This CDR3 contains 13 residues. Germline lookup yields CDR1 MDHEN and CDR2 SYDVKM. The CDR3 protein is CASGQGAPLGYTF. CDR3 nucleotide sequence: TGTGCCAGCGGACAGGGGGCGCCTCTTGGCTACACCTTC.

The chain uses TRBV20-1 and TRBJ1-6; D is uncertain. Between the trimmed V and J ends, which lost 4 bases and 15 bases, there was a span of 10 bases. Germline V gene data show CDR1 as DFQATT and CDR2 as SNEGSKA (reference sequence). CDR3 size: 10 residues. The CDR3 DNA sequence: TGCAGTGCTAAAAGCTTTCGCCTCCACTTT. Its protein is CSAKSFRLHF.

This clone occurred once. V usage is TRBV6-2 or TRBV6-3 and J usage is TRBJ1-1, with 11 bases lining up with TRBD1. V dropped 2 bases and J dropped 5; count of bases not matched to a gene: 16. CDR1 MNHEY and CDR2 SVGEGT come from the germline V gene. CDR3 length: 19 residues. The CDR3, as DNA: TGTGCCAGCAGTTACCCTTTACAGGACAGGGGGCCTACTGGTACTGAAGCTTTCTTT. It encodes CASSYPLQDRGPTGTEAFF.

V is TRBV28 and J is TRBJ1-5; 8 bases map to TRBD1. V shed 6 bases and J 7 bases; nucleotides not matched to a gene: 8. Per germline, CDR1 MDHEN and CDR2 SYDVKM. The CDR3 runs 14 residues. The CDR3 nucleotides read TGTGCCAGCAGACACCAGGGGGCTTTCCAGCCCCAGCATTTT. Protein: CASRHQGAFQPQHF.

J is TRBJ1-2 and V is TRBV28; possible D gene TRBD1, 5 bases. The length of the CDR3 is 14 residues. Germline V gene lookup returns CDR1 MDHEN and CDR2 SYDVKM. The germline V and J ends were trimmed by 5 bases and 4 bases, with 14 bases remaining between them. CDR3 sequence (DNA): TGTGCCAGCAGTCCCCGGGGGTCCTCCTATGGCTACACCTTC. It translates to CASSPRGSSYGYTF.

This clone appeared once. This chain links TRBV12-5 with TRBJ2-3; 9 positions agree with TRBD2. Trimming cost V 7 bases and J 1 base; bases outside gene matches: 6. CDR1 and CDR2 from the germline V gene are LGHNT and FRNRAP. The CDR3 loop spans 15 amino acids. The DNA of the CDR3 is TGTGCTAGTGCCAGACTAGCGGAACGCACAGATACGCAGTATTTT. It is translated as CASARLAERTDTQYF.

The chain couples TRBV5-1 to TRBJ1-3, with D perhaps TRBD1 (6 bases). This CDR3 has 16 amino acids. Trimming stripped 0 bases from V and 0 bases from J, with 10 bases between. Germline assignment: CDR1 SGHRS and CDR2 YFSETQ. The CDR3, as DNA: TGCGCCAGCAGCTTGGGACAGGCCGACTCTGGAAACACCATATATTTT. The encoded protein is CASSLGQADSGNTIYF.

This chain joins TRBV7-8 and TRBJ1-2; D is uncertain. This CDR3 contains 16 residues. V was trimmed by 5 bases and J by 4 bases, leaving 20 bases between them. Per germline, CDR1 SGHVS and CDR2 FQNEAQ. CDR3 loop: CASSPTWGGKSYGYTF. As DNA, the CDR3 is TGTGCCAGCAGCCCGACGTGGGGAGGAAAGTCCTATGGCTACACCTTC.

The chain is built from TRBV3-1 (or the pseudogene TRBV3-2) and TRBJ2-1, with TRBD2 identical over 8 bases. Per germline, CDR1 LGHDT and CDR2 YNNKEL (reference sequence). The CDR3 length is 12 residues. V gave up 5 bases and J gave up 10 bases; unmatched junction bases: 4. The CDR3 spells CASSTSGPEQFF. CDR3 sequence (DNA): TGTGCCAGCAGCACTAGCGGTCCCGAGCAGTTCTTC.

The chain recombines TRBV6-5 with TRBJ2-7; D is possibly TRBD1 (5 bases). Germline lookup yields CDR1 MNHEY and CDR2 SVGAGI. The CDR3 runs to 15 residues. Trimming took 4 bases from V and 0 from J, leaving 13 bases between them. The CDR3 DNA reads TGTGCCAGCAGTTCCACAGGACGGAGCTCCTACGAGCAGTACTTC. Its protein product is CASSSTGRSSYEQYF.

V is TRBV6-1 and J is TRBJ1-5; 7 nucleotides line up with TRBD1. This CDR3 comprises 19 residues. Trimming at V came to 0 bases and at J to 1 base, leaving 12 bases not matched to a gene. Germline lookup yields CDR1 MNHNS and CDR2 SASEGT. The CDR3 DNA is TGTGCCAGCAGTGAAGCCGGGACAGCGCCTCCCTTCAGCAATCAGCCCCAGCATTTT. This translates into CASSEAGTAPPFSNQPQHF.